One and the same sample provided the 3 T cell receptor beta chains below, sequenced in a study of blood T cell repertoires in COVID-19. Assay: immunoSEQ multiplex PCR; the TCRdb copy retains only in-frame clones and omits some. Among about 190,000 clones listed, about 77% were seen once. The sequencing input was peripheral blood. The source of these receptors is a woman of 80 years or more with active or convalescent COVID-19.

The chain employs TRBV5-1 and TRBJ2-7; TRBD2 agrees at 7 bases. V gave up 0 bases and J gave up 0 bases; unmatched junction bases: 0. Germline loops: CDR1 SGHRS, CDR2 YFSETQ. CDR3 length: 14 residues. CDR3 DNA sequence: TGCGCCAGCAGCTTGGCGGGAGGCTCCTACGAGCAGTACTTC. This translates into CASSLAGGSYEQYF.

The CDR3 bases are TGTGCCAGCTCACCATATCGAGACAGGACAGGCACTGAAGCTTTCTTT. It specifies CASSPYRDRTGTEAFF. The V gene is TRBV18, the J gene TRBJ1-1; 7 positions match TRBD1. Germline loops: CDR1 KGHSH, CDR2 LQKENI. Trimming removed 2 bases from V and 4 bases from J; junction bases left unmatched: 10. There are 16 residues in the CDR3.

The rearrangement joins TRBV2 to TRBJ1-1; no clear D. Germline assignment: CDR1 SNHLY and CDR2 FYNNEI. CDR3 size: 13 residues. V was shortened by 3 bases and J by 3 bases, with 8 bases between the two germline ends. The CDR3 spells CASSENSDTEAFF. For the CDR3, the DNA is TGTGCCAGCAGTGAGAACAGTGACACTGAAGCTTTCTTT.